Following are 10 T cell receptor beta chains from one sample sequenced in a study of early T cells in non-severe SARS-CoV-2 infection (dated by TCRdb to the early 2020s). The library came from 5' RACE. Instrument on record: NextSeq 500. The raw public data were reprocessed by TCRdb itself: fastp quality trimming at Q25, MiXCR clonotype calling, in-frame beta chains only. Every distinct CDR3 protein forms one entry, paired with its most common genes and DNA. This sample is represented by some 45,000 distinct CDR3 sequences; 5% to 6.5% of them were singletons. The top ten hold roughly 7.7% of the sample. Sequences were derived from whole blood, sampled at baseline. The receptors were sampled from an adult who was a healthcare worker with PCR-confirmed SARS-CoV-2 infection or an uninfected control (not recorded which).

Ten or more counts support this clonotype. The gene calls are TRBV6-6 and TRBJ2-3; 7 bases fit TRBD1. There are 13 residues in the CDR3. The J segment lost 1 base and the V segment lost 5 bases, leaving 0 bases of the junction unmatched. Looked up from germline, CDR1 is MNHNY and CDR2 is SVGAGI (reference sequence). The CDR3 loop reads CASSGQGTDTQYF. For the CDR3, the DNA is TGTGCCAGCAGTGGACAGGGCACAGATACGCAGTATTTT.

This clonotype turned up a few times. The CDR3 spells CASSVSEVSGETQYF. The CDR3 coding sequence is TGTGCCAGCAGCGTATCGGAAGTTTCGGGAGAGACCCAGTACTTC. The rearrangement uses TRBV9 and TRBJ2-5; D remains ambiguous. CDR1 and CDR2 from the germline V gene are SGDLS and YYNGEE. This CDR3 spans 15 amino acids. The V and J ends lost 1 base and 4 bases respectively, with 14 bases between them. Looking up the rest from reference TRBV9 and TRBJ2-5 gives the full variable domain: DSGVTQTPKHLITATGQRVTLRCSPRSGDLSVYWYQQSLDQGLQFLIQYYNGEERAKGNILERFSAQQFPDLHSELNLSSLELGDSALYFCASSVSEVSGETQYFGPGTRLLVL.

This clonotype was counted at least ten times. The CDR3 reads CASRKGTEAFF. Written as DNA, the CDR3 is TGTGCCAGCAGAAAGGGCACTGAAGCTTTCTTT. The chain joins TRBV28 to TRBJ1-1; D is unresolved. This CDR3 is 11 amino acids long. Germline V lookup: CDR1 MDHEN, CDR2 SYDVKM. V dropped 6 bases and J dropped 4 bases, with 6 bases sitting between them.

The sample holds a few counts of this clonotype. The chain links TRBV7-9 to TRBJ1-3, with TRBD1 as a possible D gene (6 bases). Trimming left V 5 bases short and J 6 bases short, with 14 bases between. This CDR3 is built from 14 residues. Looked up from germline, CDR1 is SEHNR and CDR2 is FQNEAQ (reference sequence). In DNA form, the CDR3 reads TGTGCCAGCAGCCTACAGGGTATTGAAAACACCATATATTTT. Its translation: CASSLQGIENTIYF.

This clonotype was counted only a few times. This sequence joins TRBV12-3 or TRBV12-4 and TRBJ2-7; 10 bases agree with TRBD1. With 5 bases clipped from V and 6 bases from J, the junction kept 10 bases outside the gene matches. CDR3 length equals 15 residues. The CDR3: CASSLTGGQKGEQYF. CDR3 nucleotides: TGTGCCAGCAGTCTGACAGGGGGCCAAAAGGGCGAGCAGTACTTC.

The CDR3 coding sequence is TGTGCCATCAGTGGGACTTCACCGGGGGGCTCCTACGAGCAGTACTTC. Amino acids: CAISGTSPGGSYEQYF. The chain couples TRBV10-3 to TRBJ2-7; 7 bases align to TRBD2. CDR1 ENHRY and CDR2 SYGVKD come from the germline V gene. The V segment lost 4 bases and the J segment 0 bases; nucleotides outside the gene matches: 9. This CDR3 has 16 residues.

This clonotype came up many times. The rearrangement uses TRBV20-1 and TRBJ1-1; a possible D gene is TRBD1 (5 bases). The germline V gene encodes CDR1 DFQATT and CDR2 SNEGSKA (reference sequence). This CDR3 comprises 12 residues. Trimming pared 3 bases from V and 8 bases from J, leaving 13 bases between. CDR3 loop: CSARTLTAEAFF. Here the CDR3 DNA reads TGCAGTGCTAGGACCCTGACAGCGGAAGCTTTCTTT.

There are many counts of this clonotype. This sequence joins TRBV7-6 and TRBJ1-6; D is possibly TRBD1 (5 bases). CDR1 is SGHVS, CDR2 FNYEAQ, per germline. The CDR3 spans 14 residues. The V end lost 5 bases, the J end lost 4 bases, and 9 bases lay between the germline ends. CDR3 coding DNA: TGTGCCAGCAGCCAAGGGACTTATAATTCACCCCTCCACTTT. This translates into CASSQGTYNSPLHF.

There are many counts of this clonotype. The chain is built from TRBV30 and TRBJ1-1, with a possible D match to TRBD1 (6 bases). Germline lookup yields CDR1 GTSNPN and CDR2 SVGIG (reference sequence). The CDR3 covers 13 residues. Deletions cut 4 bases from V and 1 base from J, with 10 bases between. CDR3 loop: CAWKWGANTEAFF. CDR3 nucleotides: TGTGCCTGGAAGTGGGGGGCGAACACTGAAGCTTTCTTT.

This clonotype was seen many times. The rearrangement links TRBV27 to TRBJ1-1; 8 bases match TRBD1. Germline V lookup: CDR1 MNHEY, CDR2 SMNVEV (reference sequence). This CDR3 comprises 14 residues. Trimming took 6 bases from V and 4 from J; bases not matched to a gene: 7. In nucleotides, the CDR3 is TGTGCCAGCAGGGATGGACAGGGTTCCACTGAAGCTTTCTTT. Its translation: CASRDGQGSTEAFF.